This T cell receptor (beta chain) came from a study of blood T cell repertoires in COVID-19. About the research overall: COVID-19 samples collected from the United States, Italy and Spain covered acute and convalescent phases.

Original data processing: Estimated nucleated cell counts came from reference gene primer amplification. Only in-frame clones appear in the TCRdb table, and some are missing; sequencing was by immunoSEQ multiplex PCR. Clonal size and the V and J genes are those of that table, whereas D and trimming came from the DNA. The sample records roughly 170,000 clones, around 90% being singletons. The CDR3 contains 15 residues. CDR1 SGHNT and CDR2 YYREEE come from the germline V gene (reference sequence). The V gene end was trimmed by 3 bases and the J gene end by 2 bases; junction bases not matched to a gene: 3. This clone appeared a single time.

The sequence was obtained from a man in his 60s with acute or convalescent COVID-19. V is TRBV5-4 and J is TRBJ2-3; 10 nucleotides line up with TRBD2. The sample comprised peripheral blood. DNA for the CDR3: TGTGCCAGCAGCTACGGACTAGCGGTCACAGATACGCAGTATTTT. The encoded protein is CASSYGLAVTDTQYF.